One and the same sample provided the 14 T cell receptor beta chains below, sequenced in a study of monozygotic twins with inflammatory bowel disease. TCRdb re-called the 5' RACE reads and catalogs CDR3 proteins one per entry, DNA excluded. The record lists under 200,000 distinct CDR3 sequences, of which the ten most abundant hold about 2.4%. The sequenced sample consisted of blood. The receptors were gathered from a human donor with ulcerative colitis or Crohn's disease, or a healthy co-twin of an affected twin (not recorded which).

The chain combines TRBV3-1 with TRBJ2-7; checking the TCRdb D call of TRBD2 is not possible without DNA. Germline CDR1 LGHDT, CDR2 YNNKEL (reference sequence). This CDR3 comprises 17 residues. The CDR3 loop reads CASSPGTSGGGVWEQYF.

This chain uses TRBV4-1 with TRBJ2-3; TCRdb lists TRBD2, though no DNA is available to test this call. CDR3 length: 14 amino acids. The germline V gene has CDR1 MGHRA and CDR2 YSYEKL. The chain's CDR3 is CASSQDGPLDTQYF.

The chain couples TRBV20-1 to TRBJ2-5; absent DNA, TCRdb's TRBD2 call cannot be checked. The length of the CDR3 is 16 residues. Germline V gene sequence: CDR1 DFQATT, CDR2 SNEGSKA (reference sequence). CDR3 sequence reads: CSATKRGTSGGGDQYF.

The chain has TRBV19 and TRBJ1-1. CDR1 is LNHDA and CDR2 is SQIVND in the germline V gene (reference sequence). The length of the CDR3 is 15 residues. The CDR3 is CASSISLAGRPEAFF.

This chain's CDR3 is CASSLVQATTNEKLFF. The chain has TRBV5-1 and TRBJ1-4. CDR3 length: 16 amino acids. Germline V lookup: CDR1 SGHRS, CDR2 YFSETQ.

The chain links TRBV11-3 to TRBJ2-1; the TCRdb D gene call, TRBD1, has no DNA to confirm it. The CDR3 runs to 17 residues. Germline V CDR1 and CDR2: SGHNT, YENEEA. The chain's CDR3 is CASSSSDRAGAHNEQFF.

Here the CDR3 reads CASSSSGVSYNEQFF. The gene calls are TRBV7-2 and TRBJ2-1; there is no DNA to check the TCRdb D call of TRBD2. CDR1 and CDR2 (germline): SGHTA, FQGNSA. There are 15 residues in the CDR3.

V is TRBV5-4 and J is TRBJ2-1; lacking DNA, the TRBD1 call made by TCRdb goes unchecked. The CDR3 runs 12 residues. Germline V gene lookup returns CDR1 SGHNT and CDR2 YYREEE (reference sequence). CDR3 sequence reads: CASNLDRNEQFF.

This chain connects TRBV6-1 to TRBJ2-5; TCRdb picks TRBD2, but there is no DNA to check that call. The CDR3 is 14 residues long. CDR1 is MNHNS, CDR2 SASEGT, per germline. CDR3: CASSASGGGETQYF.

The chain couples TRBV6-5 to TRBJ1-1. Germline loops: CDR1 MNHEY, CDR2 SVGAGI. CDR3 size: 16 residues. The CDR3 here is CASSYSPGTFNTEAFF.

The chain uses TRBV19 and TRBJ1-1. The CDR3 length is 14 residues. Germline V lookup: CDR1 LNHDA, CDR2 SQIVND (reference sequence). The CDR3 here is CASSRDSGSTEAFF.

The gene calls are TRBV7-2 and TRBJ2-7; TCRdb calls TRBD1, which cannot be checked without DNA. This CDR3 region has 14 residues. Germline V gene lookup returns CDR1 SGHTA and CDR2 FQGNSA. The CDR3 spells CASSLATGDYEQYF.

The chain is built from TRBV4-2 and TRBJ1-6; no DNA is available, so the TRBD1 call from TCRdb remains unchecked. Germline assignment: CDR1 LGHNA and CDR2 YNFKEQ. This CDR3 contains 15 residues. The CDR3 reads CASSQDRGGKSPLHF.

The chain is built from TRBV10-3 and TRBJ1-1. The CDR3 length is 12 residues. The germline CDR1 and CDR2 sequences are ENHRY and SYGVKD. The chain's CDR3 is CASRREGTEAFF.